The source of this T cell receptor beta chain is a study of low-dose radiotherapy and immunotherapy resistance in tumors. Time point described: before trial treatment. J gave up 2 bases and V 8 bases, and 8 bases lay outside the gene matches. The CDR3 runs to 14 residues. Both TCRalpha and TCRbeta chains were reverse transcribed with V-gene-specific primers. The TCRs were subjected to amplification over around 18 PCR cycles employing a constant-region primer in conjunction with a V-primer adapter. TCRdb recomputed calls from the reads with MiXCR, one row per CDR3 protein. Of about 60,000 distinct CDR3 sequences in the sample, around 27% were seen once. This clonotype was detected many times.

V usage is TRBV5-3 and J usage is TRBJ2-5; 8 nucleotides align to TRBD2. TRBV5-3 is an open reading frame whose function is uncertain. The receptor's source is a male donor with prostate cancer. The material sequenced was PBMCs, taken before treatment. The CDR3 DNA sequence: TGTGCCAGCAGATCAGGCGGGGGGCAAGAGACCCAGTACTTC. This encodes CASRSGGGQETQYF.